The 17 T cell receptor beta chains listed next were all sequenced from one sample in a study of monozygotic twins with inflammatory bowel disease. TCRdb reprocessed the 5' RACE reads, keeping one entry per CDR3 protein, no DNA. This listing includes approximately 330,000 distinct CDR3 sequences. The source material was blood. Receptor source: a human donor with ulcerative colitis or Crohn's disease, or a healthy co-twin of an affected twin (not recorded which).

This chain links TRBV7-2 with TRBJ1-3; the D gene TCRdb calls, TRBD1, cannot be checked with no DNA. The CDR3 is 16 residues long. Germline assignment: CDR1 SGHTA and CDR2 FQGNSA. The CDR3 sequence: CASSSSGVRSGNTIYF.

CDR3: CASSPLGHNTQYF. This chain links TRBV3-1 with TRBJ2-3. The CDR3 runs 13 residues. The germline CDR1 and CDR2 sequences are LGHDT and YNNKEL (reference sequence).

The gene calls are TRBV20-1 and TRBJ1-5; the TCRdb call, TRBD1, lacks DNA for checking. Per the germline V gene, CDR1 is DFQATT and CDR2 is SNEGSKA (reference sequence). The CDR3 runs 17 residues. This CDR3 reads CSAGGGAQGVGNQPQHF.

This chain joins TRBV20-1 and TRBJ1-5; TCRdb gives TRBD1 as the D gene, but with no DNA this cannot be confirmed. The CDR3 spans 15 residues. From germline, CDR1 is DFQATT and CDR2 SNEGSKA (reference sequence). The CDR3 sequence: CSARVGSGLHQPQHF.

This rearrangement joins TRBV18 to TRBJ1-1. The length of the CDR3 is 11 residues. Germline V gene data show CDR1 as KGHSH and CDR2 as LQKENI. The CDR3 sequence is CASSLDFEAFF.

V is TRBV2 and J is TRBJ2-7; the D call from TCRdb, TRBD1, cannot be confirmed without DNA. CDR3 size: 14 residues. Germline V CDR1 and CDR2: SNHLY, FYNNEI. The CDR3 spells CASSAGTLSYEQYF.

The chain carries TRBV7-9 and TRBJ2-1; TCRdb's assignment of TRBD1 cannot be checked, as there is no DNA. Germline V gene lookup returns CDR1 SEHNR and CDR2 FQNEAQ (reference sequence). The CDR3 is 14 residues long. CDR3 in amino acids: CASSFAGGRDEQFF.

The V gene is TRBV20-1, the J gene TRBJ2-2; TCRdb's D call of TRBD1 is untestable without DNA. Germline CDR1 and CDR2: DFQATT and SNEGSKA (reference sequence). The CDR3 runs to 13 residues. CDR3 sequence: CSARDGGAGELFF.

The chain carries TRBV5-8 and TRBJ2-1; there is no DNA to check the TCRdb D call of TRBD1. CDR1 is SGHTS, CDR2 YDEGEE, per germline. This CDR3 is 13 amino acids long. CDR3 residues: CATPRDVNNEQFF. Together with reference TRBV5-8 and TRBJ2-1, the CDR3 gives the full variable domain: EAGVTQSPTHLIKTRGQQATLRCSPISGHTSVYWYQQALGLGLQFLLWYDEGEERNRGNFPPRFSGRQFPNYSSELNVNALELEDSALYLCATPRDVNNEQFFGPGTRLTVL.

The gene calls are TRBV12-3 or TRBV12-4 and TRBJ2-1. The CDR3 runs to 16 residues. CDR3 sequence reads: CASSFGKQIKYNEQFF.

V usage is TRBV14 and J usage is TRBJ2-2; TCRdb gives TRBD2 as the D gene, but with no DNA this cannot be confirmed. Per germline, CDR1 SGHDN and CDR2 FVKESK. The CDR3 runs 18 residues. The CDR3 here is CASSQDLNSGVSRRGLFF. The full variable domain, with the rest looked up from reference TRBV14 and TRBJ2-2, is EAGVTQFPSHSVIEKGQTVTLRCDPISGHDNLYWYRRVMGKEIKFLLHFVKESKQDESGMPNNRFLAERTGGTYSTLKVQPAELEDSGVYFCASSQDLNSGVSRRGLFFGEGSRLTVL.

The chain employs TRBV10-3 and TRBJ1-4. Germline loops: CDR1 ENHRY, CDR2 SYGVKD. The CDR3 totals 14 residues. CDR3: CAISEWNHQEKLFF.

This chain's CDR3 is CASNEGEKLFF. The genes are TRBV2 and TRBJ1-4; TCRdb lists TRBD1, though no DNA is available to test this call. Germline CDR1 reads SNHLY; CDR2 reads FYNNEI. This CDR3 has 11 residues.

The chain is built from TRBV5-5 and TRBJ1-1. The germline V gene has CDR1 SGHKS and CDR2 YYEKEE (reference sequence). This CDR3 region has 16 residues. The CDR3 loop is CASSPQPRGMNTEAFF.

The CDR3 spells CAISEVRTGLSYEQYF. This chain uses TRBV10-3 with TRBJ2-7; TCRdb reports TRBD1, a call that lacks DNA to check it against. CDR1 is ENHRY, CDR2 SYGVKD, per germline. The CDR3 has 16 amino acids.

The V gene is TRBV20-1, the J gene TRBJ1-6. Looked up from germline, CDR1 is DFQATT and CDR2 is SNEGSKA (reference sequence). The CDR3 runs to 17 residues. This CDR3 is CSARDRQLGSYNSPLHF.

The chain's CDR3 is CSAEGGRGVRYGYTF. The chain has TRBV20-1 and TRBJ1-2; there is no DNA to check the TCRdb D call of TRBD1. CDR3 length: 15 residues. Germline assignment: CDR1 DFQATT and CDR2 SNEGSKA (reference sequence).